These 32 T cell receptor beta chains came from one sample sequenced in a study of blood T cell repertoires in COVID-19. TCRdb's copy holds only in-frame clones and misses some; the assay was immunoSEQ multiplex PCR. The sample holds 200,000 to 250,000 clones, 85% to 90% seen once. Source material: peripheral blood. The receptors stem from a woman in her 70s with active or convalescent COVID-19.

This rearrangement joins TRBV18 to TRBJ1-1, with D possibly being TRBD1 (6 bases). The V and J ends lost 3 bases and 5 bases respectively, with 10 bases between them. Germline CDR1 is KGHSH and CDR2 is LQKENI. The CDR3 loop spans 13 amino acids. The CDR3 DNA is TGTGCCAGCTCACCCGGCGGACAGACTGAAGCTTTCTTT. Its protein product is CASSPGGQTEAFF. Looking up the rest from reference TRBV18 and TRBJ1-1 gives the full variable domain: NAGVMQNPRHLVRRRGQEARLRCSPMKGHSHVYWYRQLPEEGLKFMVYLQKENIIDESGMPKERFSAEFPKEGPSILRIQQVVRGDSAAYFCASSPGGQTEAFFGQGTRLTVV.

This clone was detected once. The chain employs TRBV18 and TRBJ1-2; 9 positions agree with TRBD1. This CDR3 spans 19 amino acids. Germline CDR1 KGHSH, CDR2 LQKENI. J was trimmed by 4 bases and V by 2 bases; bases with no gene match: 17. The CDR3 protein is CASSPLGQGRLSTGYGYTF. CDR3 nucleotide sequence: TGTGCCAGCTCACCATTGGGACAGGGACGACTCTCAACTGGCTATGGCTACACCTTC.

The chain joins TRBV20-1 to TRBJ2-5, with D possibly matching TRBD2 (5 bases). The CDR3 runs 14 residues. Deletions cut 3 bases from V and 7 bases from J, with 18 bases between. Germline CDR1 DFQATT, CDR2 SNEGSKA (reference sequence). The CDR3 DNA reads TGCAGTGCTAGTAGAGCTAGCCCCGCCGCGACCCAGTACTTC. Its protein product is CSASRASPAATQYF.

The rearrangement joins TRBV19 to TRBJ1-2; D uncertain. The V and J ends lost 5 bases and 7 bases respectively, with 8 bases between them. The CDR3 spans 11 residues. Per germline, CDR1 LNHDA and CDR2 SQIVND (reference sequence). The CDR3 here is CASSSPGGYTF. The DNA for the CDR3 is TGTGCCAGTAGTTCTCCCGGTGGCTACACCTTC.

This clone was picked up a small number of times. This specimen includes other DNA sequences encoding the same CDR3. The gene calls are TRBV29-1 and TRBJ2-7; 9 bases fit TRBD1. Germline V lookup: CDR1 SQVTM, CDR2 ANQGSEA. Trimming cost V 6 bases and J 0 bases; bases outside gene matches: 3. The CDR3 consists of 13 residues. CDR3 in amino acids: CSVGTGYSYEQYF. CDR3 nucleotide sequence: TGCAGCGTCGGGACAGGGTACTCCTACGAGCAGTACTTC.

DNA of the CDR3: TGTGCCAGCAGTCGCCGGGACAGCCTCTTTGGCTCCTATAATTCACCCCTCCACTTT. Its protein product is CASSRRDSLFGSYNSPLHF. This chain joins TRBV27 and TRBJ1-6, with 7 bases identical to TRBD1. J gave up 0 bases and V 5 bases, and 13 bases lay outside the gene matches. This CDR3 has 19 residues. Germline CDR1 is MNHEY and CDR2 is SMNVEV (reference sequence).

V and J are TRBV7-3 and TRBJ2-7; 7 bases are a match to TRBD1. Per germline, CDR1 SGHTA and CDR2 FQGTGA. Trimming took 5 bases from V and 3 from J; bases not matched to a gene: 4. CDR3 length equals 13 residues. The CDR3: CASSPGTVYEQYF. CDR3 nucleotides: TGTGCCAGCAGCCCTGGGACAGTCTACGAGCAGTACTTC.

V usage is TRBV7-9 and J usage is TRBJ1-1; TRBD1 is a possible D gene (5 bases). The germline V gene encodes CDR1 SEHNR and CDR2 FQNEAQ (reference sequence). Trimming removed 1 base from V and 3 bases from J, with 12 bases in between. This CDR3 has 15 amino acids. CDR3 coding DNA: TGTGCCAGCAGCTTAGATAAGGGGTTGTACACTGAAGCTTTCTTT. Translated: CASSLDKGLYTEAFF.

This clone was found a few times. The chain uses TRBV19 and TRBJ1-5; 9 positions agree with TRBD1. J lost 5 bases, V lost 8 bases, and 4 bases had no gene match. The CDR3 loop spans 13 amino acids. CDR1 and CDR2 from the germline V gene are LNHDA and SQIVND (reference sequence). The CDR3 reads CASSDRGYQPQHF. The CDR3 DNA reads TGTGCCAGTTCGGACAGGGGTTATCAGCCCCAGCATTTT.

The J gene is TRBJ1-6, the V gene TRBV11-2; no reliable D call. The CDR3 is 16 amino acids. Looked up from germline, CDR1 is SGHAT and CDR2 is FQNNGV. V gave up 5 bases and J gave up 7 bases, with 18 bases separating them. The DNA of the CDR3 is TGTGCCAGCAGCCAGATGGTGGGCAGGATGAATTCACCCCTCCACTTT. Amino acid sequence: CASSQMVGRMNSPLHF.

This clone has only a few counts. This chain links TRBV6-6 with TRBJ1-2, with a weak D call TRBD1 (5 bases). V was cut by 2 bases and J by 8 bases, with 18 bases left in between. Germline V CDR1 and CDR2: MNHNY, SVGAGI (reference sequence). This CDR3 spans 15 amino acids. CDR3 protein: CASSYAPGGARGYTF. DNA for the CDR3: TGTGCCAGCAGTTACGCACCTGGAGGGGCGAGGGGCTACACCTTC.

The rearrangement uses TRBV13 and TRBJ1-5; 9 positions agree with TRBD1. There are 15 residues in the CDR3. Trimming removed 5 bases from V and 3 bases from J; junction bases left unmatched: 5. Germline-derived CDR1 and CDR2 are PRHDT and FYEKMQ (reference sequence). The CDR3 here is CASSRTGVLNQPQHF. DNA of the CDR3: TGTGCCAGCAGCCGGACAGGGGTCCTCAATCAGCCCCAGCATTTT.

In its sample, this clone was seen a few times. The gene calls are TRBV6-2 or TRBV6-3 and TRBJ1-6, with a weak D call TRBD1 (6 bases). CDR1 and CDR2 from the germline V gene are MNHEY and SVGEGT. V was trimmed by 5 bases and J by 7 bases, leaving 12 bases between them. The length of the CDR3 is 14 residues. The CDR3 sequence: CASSNPTGNSPLHF. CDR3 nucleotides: TGTGCCAGCAGTAACCCTACAGGGAATTCACCCCTCCACTTT.

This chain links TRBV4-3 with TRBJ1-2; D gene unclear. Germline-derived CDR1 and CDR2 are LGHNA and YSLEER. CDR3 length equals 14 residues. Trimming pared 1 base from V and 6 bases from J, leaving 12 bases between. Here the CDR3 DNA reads TGCGCCAGCAGCCAAGTCCTCCAGGCAAATGGCTACACCTTC. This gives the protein CASSQVLQANGYTF.

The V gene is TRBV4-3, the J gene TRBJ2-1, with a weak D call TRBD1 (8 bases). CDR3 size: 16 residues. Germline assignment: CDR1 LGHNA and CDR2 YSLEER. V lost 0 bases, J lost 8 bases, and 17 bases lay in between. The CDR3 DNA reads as TGCGCCAGCAGCCAAGATGCCACAGGGGGGGCAGATGAGCAGTTCTTC. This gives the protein CASSQDATGGADEQFF.

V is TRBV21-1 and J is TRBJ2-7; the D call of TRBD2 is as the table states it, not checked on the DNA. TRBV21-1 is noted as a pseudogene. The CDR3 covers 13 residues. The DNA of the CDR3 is TGTGCCAGCACCTCCCTAGCGGGCTACGAGCAGTACTTC. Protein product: CASTSLAGYEQYF.

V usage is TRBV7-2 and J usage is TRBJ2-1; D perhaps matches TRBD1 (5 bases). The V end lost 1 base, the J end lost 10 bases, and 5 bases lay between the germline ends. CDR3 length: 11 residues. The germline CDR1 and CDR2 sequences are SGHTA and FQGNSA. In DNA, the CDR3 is TGTGCCAGCAGCTTAGGACAGGAGCAGTTCTTC. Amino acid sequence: CASSLGQEQFF.

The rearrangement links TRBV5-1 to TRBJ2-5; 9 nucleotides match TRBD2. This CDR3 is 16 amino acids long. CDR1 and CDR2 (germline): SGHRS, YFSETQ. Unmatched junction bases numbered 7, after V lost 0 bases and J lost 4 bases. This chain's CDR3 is CASSLDAAGGGETQYF. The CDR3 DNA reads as TGCGCCAGCAGCTTGGATGCAGCGGGGGGTGGAGAGACCCAGTACTTC.

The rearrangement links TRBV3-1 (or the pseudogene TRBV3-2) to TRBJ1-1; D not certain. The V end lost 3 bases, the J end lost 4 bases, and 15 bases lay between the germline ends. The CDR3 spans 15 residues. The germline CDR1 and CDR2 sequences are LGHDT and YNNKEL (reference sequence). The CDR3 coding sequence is TGTGCCAGCAGCCAGGAAGCGGTGTGGGGCACTGAAGCTTTCTTT. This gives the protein CASSQEAVWGTEAFF.

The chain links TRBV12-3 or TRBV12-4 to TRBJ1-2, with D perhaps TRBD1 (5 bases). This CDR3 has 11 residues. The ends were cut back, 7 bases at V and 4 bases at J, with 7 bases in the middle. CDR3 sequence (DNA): TGTGCCAGCACTACAGGCTATGGCTACACCTTC. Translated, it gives CASTTGYGYTF.

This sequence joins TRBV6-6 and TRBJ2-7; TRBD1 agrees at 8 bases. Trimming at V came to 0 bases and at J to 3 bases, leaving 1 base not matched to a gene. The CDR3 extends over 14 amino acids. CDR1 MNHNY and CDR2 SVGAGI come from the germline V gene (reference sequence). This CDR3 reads CASSYSGTGYEQYF. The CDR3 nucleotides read TGTGCCAGCAGTTACTCCGGGACAGGCTACGAGCAGTACTTC.

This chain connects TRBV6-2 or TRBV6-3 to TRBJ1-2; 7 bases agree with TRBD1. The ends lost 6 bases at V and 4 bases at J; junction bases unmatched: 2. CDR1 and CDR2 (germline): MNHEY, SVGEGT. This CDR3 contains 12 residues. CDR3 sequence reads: CASSGTAYGYTF. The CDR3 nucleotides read TGTGCCAGCAGCGGGACAGCCTATGGCTACACCTTC.

This chain's CDR3 is CSAQQGPEAFF. In DNA, the CDR3 is TGCAGTGCCCAACAGGGGCCTGAAGCTTTCTTT. The chain carries TRBV20-1 and TRBJ1-1; 7 bases fit TRBD1. The CDR3 spans 11 residues. Germline CDR1 and CDR2: DFQATT and SNEGSKA (reference sequence). V shed 6 bases and J 6 bases; nucleotides not matched to a gene: 4.

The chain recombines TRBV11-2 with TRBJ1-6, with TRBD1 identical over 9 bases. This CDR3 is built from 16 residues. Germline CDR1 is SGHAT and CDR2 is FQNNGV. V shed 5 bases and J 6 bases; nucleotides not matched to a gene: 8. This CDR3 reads CASSPGTGLGNSPLHF. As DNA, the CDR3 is TGTGCCAGCAGCCCCGGGACAGGGTTGGGTAATTCACCCCTCCACTTT.

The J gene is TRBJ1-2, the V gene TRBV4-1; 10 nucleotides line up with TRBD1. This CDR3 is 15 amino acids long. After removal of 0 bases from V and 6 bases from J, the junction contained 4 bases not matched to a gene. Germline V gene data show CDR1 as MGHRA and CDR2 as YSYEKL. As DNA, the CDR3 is TGCGCCAGCAGCCAAGAACGGACAGGGGGGGATGGCTACACCTTC. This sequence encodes CASSQERTGGDGYTF.

The CDR3 is CASSAGLANTGELFF. The CDR3 DNA reads TGTGCCAGTAGTGCGGGACTAGCCAACACCGGGGAGCTGTTTTTT. V and J are TRBV19 and TRBJ2-2; 9 positions match TRBD2. The CDR3 runs 15 residues. Germline lookup yields CDR1 LNHDA and CDR2 SQIVND (reference sequence). V shed 5 bases and J 2 bases; nucleotides not matched to a gene: 3. The full variable domain, with the rest looked up from reference TRBV19 and TRBJ2-2, is DGGITQSPKYLFRKEGQNVTLSCEQNLNHDAMYWYRQDPGQGLRLIYYSQIVNDFQKGDIAEGYSVSREKKESFPLTVTSAQKNPTAFYLCASSAGLANTGELFFGEGSRLTVL.

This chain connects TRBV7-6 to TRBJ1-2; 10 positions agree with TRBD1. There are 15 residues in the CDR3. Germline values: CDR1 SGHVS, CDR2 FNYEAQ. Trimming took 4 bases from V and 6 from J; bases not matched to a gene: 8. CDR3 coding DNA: TGTGCCAGCAGCTCATCGGCGGGACAGGGGAATGGCTACACCTTC. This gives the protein CASSSSAGQGNGYTF.

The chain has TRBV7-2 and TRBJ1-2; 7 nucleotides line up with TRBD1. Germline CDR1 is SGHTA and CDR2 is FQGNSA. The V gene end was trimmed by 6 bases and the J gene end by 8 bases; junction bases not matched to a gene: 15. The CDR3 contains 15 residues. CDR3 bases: TGTGCCAGCAGTCCCCATTATGAGGGGGCGAGGGGCTACACCTTC. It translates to CASSPHYEGARGYTF.

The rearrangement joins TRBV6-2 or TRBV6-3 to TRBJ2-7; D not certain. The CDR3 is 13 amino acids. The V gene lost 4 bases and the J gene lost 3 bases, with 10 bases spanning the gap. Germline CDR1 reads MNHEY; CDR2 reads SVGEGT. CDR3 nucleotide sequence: TGTGCCAGCAGTTGGCCCAATGGCTACGAGCAGTACTTC. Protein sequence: CASSWPNGYEQYF.

CDR3 bases: TGTGCCAGACAGGGTAGATACACTGAAGCTTTCTTT. Residues: CARQGRYTEAFF. The chain is built from TRBV5-3 and TRBJ1-1; a possible D gene is TRBD1 (5 bases). TRBV5-3 is designated an ORF whose function remains uncertain. The CDR3 is 12 residues long. V lost 7 bases, J lost 3 bases, and 10 bases lay in between.

Written as DNA, the CDR3 is TGTGCCAGCTCCCTTCGGGATCGCTTGAACGAAAAACTGTTTTTT. This translates into CASSLRDRLNEKLFF. This chain connects TRBV18 to TRBJ1-4; D is unclear. With 6 bases removed from V and 8 bases from J, the gap between germline ends came to 19 bases. Germline CDR1 KGHSH, CDR2 LQKENI. The CDR3 totals 15 residues.

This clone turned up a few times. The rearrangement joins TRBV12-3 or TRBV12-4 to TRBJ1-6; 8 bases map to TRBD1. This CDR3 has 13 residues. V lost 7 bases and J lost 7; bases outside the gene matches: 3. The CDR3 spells CASTWTGNSPLHF. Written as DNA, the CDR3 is TGTGCCAGCACTTGGACAGGGAATTCACCCCTCCACTTT.